Below, 3 T cell receptor beta chains from the same sample are listed, as sequenced in a study of naive and memory T cell subsets. Two oligonucleotides, mixed equimolar, formed the beta constant-region primer covering TRBC1 and TRBC2. TCRdb processed the UMI-ligation and nested PCR reads anew with MiXCR; each CDR3 protein has one entry. The table has around 31,000 distinct CDR3 sequences, about 10% seen once. Sequencing was done on a sample of effector memory CD4+ T cells from blood. Stated subset: effector memory, CD45RA- CD27-. Every receptor here comes from a human donor in good health.

The DNA of the CDR3 is TGCAGCGTTTCGGGACAGGGGGTTGAAAAACTGTTTTTT. Translated, it gives CSVSGQGVEKLFF. This chain joins TRBV29-1 and TRBJ1-4; the match to TRBD1 covers 11 bases. Trimming removed 5 bases from V and 7 bases from J; junction bases left unmatched: 3. Germline CDR1 reads SQVTM; CDR2 reads ANQGSEA. The length of the CDR3 is 13 residues. The full variable domain, with the rest looked up from reference TRBV29-1 and TRBJ1-4, is SAVISQKPSRDICQRGTSLTIQCQVDSQVTMMFWYRQQPGQSLTLIATANQGSEATYESGFVIDKFPISRPNLTFSTLTVSNMSPEDSSIYLCSVSGQGVEKLFFGSGTQLSVL.

The gene calls are TRBV29-1 and TRBJ1-2; 7 positions match TRBD1. Germline trimming cut 5 bases from V and 7 bases from J; bases unmatched to any gene: 7. This CDR3 has 12 amino acids. Germline V gene lookup returns CDR1 SQVTM and CDR2 ANQGSEA. The CDR3 region has the DNA TGCAGCGTTTTTCGACAGGGTGGTGGCTACACCTTC. Its translation is CSVFRQGGGYTF. Filled out from reference TRBV29-1 and TRBJ1-2, the complete variable domain reads SAVISQKPSRDICQRGTSLTIQCQVDSQVTMMFWYRQQPGQSLTLIATANQGSEATYESGFVIDKFPISRPNLTFSTLTVSNMSPEDSSIYLCSVFRQGGGYTFGSGTRLTVV.

The chain employs TRBV18 and TRBJ1-1; D gene ambiguous. There are 14 residues in the CDR3. Germline-derived CDR1 and CDR2 are KGHSH and LQKENI. Trimming removed 2 bases at V and 5 bases at J, with 12 bases between. The CDR3 DNA is TGTGCCAGCTCACCAGCCTCCACGGGGACTGAAGCTTTCTTT. Its protein is CASSPASTGTEAFF. The full variable domain, with the rest looked up from reference TRBV18 and TRBJ1-1, is NAGVMQNPRHLVRRRGQEARLRCSPMKGHSHVYWYRQLPEEGLKFMVYLQKENIIDESGMPKERFSAEFPKEGPSILRIQQVVRGDSAAYFCASSPASTGTEAFFGQGTRLTVV.